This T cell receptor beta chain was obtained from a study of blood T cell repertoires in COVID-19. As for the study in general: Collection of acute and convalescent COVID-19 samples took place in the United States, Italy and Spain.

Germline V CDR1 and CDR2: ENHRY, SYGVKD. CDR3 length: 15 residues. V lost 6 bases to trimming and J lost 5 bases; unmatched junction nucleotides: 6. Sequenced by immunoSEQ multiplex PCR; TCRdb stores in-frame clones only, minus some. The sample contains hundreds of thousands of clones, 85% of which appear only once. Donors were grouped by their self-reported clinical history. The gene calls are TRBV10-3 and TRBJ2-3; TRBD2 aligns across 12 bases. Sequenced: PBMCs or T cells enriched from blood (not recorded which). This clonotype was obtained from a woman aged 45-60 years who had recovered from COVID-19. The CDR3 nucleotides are TGTGCCATCAGGGCGACTAGCGGGAGTATAGATACGCAGTATTTT. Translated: CAIRATSGSIDTQYF.